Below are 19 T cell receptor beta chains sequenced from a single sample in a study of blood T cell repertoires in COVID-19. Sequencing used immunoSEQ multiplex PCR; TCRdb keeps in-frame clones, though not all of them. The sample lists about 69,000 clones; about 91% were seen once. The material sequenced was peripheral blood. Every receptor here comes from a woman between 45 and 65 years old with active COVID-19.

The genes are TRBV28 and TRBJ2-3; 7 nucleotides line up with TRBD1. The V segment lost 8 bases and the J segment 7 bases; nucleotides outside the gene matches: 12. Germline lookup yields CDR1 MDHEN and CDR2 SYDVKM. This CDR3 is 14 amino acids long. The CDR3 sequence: CASCRTGGSNTQYF. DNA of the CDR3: TGTGCCAGCTGCCGGACAGGAGGTTCAAATACGCAGTATTTT.

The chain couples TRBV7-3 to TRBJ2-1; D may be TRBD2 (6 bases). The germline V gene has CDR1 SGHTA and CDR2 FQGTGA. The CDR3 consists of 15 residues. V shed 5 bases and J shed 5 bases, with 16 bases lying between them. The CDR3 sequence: CASSRTGTANNEQFF. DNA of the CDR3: TGTGCCAGCAGCAGGACCGGGACTGCCAACAATGAGCAGTTCTTC. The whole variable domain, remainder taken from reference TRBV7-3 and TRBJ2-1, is GAGVSQTPSNKVTEKGKYVELRCDPISGHTALYWYRQSLGQGPEFLIYFQGTGAADDSGLPNDRFFAVRPEGSVSTLKIQRTERGDSAVYLCASSRTGTANNEQFFGPGTRLTVL.

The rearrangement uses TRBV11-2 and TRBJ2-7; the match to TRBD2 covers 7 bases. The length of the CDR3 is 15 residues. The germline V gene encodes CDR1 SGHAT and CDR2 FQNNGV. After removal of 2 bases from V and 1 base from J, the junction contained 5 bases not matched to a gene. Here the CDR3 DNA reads TGTGCCAGCAGCTTAACGGGAGGTAAATCCTACGAGCAGTACTTC. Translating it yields CASSLTGGKSYEQYF.

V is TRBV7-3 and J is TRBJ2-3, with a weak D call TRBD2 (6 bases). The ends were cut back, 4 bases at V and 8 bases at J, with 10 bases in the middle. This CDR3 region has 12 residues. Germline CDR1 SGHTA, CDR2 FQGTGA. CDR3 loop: CASSSGAGTQYF. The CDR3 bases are TGTGCCAGCAGCTCAGGAGCGGGTACGCAGTATTTT.

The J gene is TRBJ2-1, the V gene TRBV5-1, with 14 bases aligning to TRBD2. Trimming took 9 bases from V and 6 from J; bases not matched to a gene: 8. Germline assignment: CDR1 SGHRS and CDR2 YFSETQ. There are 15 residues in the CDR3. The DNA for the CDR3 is TGCGCCACCGCCAAGACTAGCGGGAGGGCCAATGAGCAGTTCTTC. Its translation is CATAKTSGRANEQFF.

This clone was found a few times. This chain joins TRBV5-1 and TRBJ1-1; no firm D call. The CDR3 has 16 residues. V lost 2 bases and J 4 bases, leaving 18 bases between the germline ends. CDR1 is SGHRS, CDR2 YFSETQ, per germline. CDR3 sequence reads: CASSLGRSRGGTEAFF. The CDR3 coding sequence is TGCGCCAGCAGCTTAGGCCGCTCTCGGGGTGGCACTGAAGCTTTCTTT. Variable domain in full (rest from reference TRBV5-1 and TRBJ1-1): KAGVTQTPRYLIKTRGQQVTLSCSPISGHRSVSWYQQTPGQGLQFLFEYFSETQRNKGNFPGRFSGRQFSNSRSEMNVSTLELGDSALYLCASSLGRSRGGTEAFFGQGTRLTVV.

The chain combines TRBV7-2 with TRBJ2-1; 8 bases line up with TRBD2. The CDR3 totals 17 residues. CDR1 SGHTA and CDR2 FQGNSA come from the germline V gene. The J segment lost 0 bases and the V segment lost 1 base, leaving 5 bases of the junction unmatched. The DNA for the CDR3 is TGTGCCAGCAGCTTAGGGGGAGCGGGAGCCTCCTACAATGAGCAGTTCTTC. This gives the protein CASSLGGAGASYNEQFF.

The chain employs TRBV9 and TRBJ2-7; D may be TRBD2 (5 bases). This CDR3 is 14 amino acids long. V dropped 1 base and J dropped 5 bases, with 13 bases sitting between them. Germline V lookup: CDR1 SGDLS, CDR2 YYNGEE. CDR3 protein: CASSVISGSDEQYF. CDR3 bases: TGTGCCAGCAGCGTAATTTCGGGATCGGACGAGCAGTACTTC.

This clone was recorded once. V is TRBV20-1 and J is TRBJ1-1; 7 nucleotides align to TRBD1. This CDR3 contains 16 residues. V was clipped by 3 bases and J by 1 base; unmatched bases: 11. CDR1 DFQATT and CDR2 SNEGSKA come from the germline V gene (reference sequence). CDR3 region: CSASPGQGVGNTEAFF. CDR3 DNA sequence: TGCAGTGCTAGTCCAGGGCAGGGGGTAGGGAACACTGAAGCTTTCTTT.

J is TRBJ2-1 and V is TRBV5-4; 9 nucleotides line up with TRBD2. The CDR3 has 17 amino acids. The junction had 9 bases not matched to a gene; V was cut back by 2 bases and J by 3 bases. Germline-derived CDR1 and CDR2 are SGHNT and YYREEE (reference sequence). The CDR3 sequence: CASSLVPAGGSYNEQFF. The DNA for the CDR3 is TGTGCCAGCAGCTTAGTTCCCGCGGGAGGGAGCTACAATGAGCAGTTCTTC.

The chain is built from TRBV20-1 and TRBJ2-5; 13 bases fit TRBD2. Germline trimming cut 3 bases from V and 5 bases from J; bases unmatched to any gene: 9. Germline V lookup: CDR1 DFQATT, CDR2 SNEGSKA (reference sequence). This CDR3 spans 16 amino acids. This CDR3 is CSASRTSGSPGETQYF. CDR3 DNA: TGCAGTGCTAGTCGGACTAGCGGGAGTCCGGGTGAGACCCAGTACTTC.

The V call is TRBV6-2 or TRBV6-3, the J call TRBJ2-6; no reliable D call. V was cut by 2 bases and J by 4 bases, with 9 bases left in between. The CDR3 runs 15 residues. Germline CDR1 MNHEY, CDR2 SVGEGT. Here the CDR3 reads CASSYLVFGANVLTF. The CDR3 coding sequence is TGTGCCAGCAGTTACCTAGTTTTCGGGGCCAACGTCCTGACTTTC.

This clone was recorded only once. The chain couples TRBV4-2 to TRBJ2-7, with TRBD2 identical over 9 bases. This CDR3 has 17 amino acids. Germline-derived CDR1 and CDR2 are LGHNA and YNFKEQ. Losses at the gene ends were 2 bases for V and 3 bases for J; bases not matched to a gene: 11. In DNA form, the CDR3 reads TGTGCCAGCAGCCAATCTAGCGGGACCAGGGCAAACTACGAGCAGTACTTC. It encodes CASSQSSGTRANYEQYF.

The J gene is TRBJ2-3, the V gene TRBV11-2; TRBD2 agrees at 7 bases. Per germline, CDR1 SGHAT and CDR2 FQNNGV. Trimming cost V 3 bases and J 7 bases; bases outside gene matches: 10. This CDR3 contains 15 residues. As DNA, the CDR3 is TGTGCCAGCAGCTTCATGCAGACTAGCTACTATACGCAGTATTTT. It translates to CASSFMQTSYYTQYF.

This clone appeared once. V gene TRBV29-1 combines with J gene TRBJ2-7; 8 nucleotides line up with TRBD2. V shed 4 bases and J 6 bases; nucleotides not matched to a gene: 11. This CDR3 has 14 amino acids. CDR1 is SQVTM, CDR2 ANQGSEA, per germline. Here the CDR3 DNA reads TGCAGCGTTGCATTGGCCAGCGGGAGTGTCGAGCAGTACTTC. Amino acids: CSVALASGSVEQYF.

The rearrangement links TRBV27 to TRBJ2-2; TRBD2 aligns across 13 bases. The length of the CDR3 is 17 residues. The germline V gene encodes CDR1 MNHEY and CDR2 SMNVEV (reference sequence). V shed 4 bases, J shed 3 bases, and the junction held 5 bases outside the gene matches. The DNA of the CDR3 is TGTGCCAGCAGTTCCAGGGGACTAGCGGGACACACCGGGGAGCTGTTTTTT. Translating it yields CASSSRGLAGHTGELFF.

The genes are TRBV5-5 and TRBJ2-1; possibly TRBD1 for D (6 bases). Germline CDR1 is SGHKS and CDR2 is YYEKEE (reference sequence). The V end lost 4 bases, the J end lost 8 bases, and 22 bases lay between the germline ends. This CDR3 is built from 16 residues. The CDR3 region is CASSPAPGASGHEQFF. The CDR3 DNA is TGTGCCAGCAGCCCGGCCCCAGGGGCGTCTGGGCATGAGCAGTTCTTC.

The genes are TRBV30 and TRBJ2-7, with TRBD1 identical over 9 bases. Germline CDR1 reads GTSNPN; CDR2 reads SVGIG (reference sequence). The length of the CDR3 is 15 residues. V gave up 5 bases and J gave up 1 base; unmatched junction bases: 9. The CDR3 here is CAWGWGTGSSYEQYF. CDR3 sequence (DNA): TGTGCCTGGGGATGGGGGACAGGGAGTTCCTACGAGCAGTACTTC.

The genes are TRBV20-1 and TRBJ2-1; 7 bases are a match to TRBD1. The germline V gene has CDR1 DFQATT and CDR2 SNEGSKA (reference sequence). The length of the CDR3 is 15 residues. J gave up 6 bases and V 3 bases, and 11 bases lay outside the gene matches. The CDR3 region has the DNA TGCAGTGCTAGTTACAGGGTGGCAGGGGGCAATGAGCAGTTCTTC. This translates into CSASYRVAGGNEQFF.